This T cell receptor beta chain was profiled in a study of T cell changes during pregnancy in multiple sclerosis. Clones were sequenced by immunoSEQ multiplex PCR, and TCRdb holds only the in-frame ones, with some missing. The table lists tens of thousands of clones, 88% of them singletons, with 1.5% to 2% in the top ten. This CDR3 comprises 15 residues. Germline V gives CDR1 MNHEY, CDR2 SVGAGI. The V segment lost 6 bases and the J segment 2 bases; nucleotides outside the gene matches: 10. This receptor was identified in a female donor with multiple sclerosis, enrolled in a pregnancy study. This chain joins TRBV6-5 and TRBJ2-7; 7 bases agree with TRBD1. The sequencing here drew on peripheral blood, taken in the first trimester of pregnancy. For the CDR3, the DNA is TGTGCCAGCAGCAAACTTACGACAGGGACCTACGAGCAGTACTTC. It is translated as CASSKLTTGTYEQYF.